Given below is one T cell receptor beta chain in context. Trimming cost V 5 bases and J 2 bases; bases outside gene matches: 8. Germline V gene sequence: CDR1 SGHVS, CDR2 FQNEAQ. CDR3 length: 16 residues. The record originates from a study of blood T cell repertoires in COVID-19. Study overall: Sample material is recorded as cDNA or gDNA derived from T cells, B-cell-depleted T cells, or PBMCs.

Authors' processing steps: The authors estimated nucleated cell counts from reference gene primer amplification. TCRdb keeps only in-frame clones here, not all; method: immunoSEQ multiplex PCR. That table furnishes V, J and clone size, whereas the DNA furnished D and trimming. The sample includes 500,000 or so clones, roughly 87% of them seen just once. This chain links TRBV7-8 with TRBJ2-1, with TRBD2 matching 8 bases. The specimen was PBMCs or T cells enriched from blood (not recorded which). This clonotype originated in a woman between 18 and 29 years old who had recovered from COVID-19. CDR3: CASSLRGGRTYNEQFF. CDR3 nucleotides: TGTGCCAGCAGCCTCCGGGGGGGCCGTACCTACAATGAGCAGTTCTTC.